These 2 T cell receptor beta chains were all obtained from the same sample, sequenced in a study of T cells in Graves' hyperthyroidism and ophthalmopathy. From RNA transcripts, TCR beta CDR3 regions were amplified. The HTBI primer set served for first-round RT-PCR of the TCR CDR3. Using its own MiXCR run on the multiplex PCR reads, TCRdb lists one record per CDR3 protein. The sample holds fewer than 500,000 distinct CDR3 sequences, 14% to 15% seen once. The source material was blood. These receptors were collected from a man aged 18 to 29 with Graves' ophthalmopathy.

This clonotype has just a few counts. J is TRBJ2-3 and V is TRBV25-1; TRBD2 matches at 9 bases. Unmatched junction bases numbered 6, after V lost 4 bases and J lost 4 bases. CDR3 length equals 15 residues. CDR1 is MGHDK, CDR2 SYGVNS, per germline. The CDR3 here is CASSVSGRIADTQYF. CDR3 in DNA: TGTGCCAGCAGTGTGAGCGGGAGGATCGCAGATACGCAGTATTTT. Full variable domain (rest looked up from reference TRBV25-1 and TRBJ2-3): EADIYQTPRYLVIGTGKKITLECSQTMGHDKMYWYQQDPGMELHLIHYSYGVNSTEKGDLSSESTVSRIRTEHFPLTLESARPSHTSQYLCASSVSGRIADTQYFGPGTRLTVL.

This clonotype was observed at least ten times. The CDR3 loop reads CASSLWVHPPAGGITDTQYF. The DNA for the CDR3 is TGTGCCAGCAGTTTATGGGTCCACCCGCCTGCGGGGGGAATAACAGATACGCAGTATTTT. The V call is TRBV12-3 or TRBV12-4, the J call TRBJ2-3, with 8 positions matching TRBD2. The CDR3 is made up of 20 amino acids. J lost 3 bases, V lost 2 bases, and 19 bases had no gene match.